Shown below are 8 T cell receptor beta chains from a single sample sequenced in a study of type 1 and type 2 diabetes patients. Genomic DNA was the PCR template. A primer set of 30 forward and 13 reverse primers amplified the CDR3. From the multiplex PCR reads, TCRdb called clonotypes with MiXCR, one entry per CDR3 protein. Here the sample spans fewer than 350,000 distinct CDR3 sequences, more than 40% being singletons. The sample consisted of peripheral blood mononuclear cells (PBMCs). These receptors were obtained from a young man with type 2 diabetes.

The CDR3 DNA sequence: TGTGCCAGCAGCTTAACGCCATGGGAACGGGCGGATCGAGAGACCCAGTACTTC. It encodes CASSLTPWERADRETQYF. V is TRBV7-8 and J is TRBJ2-5; D unclear. From germline, CDR1 is SGHVS and CDR2 FQNEAQ. CDR3 length: 18 amino acids. Trimming shortened V by 2 bases and J by 4 bases, and 23 bases separated the two germline ends.

A word on this clonotype: The junction departs from germline at one end; a sequencing error may be responsible. The chain uses TRBV10-2 and TRBJ1-6; D is uncertain. Germline V gene data show CDR1 as WSHSY and CDR2 as SAAADI. This CDR3 has 18 amino acids. The CDR3 region is CASSYSDGLSSYNSPLHF. The CDR3, as DNA: TGTGCCAGCAGTTACTCGGACGGCCTTAGCTCCTATAATTCACCCCTCCACTTT.

This sequence joins TRBV11-1 and TRBJ2-5, with D maybe TRBD1 (6 bases). From germline, CDR1 is SGHAT and CDR2 FQDESV (reference sequence). Trimming took 3 bases from V and 4 from J, leaving 12 bases between them. The CDR3 length is 14 residues. The CDR3 is CASSFTGTRETQYF. DNA of the CDR3: TGTGCCAGCAGCTTTACAGGGACAAGAGAGACCCAGTACTTC.

V usage is TRBV2 and J usage is TRBJ2-1, with a weak D call TRBD1 (5 bases). Deletions cut 2 bases from V and 5 bases from J, with 22 bases between. This CDR3 is 18 amino acids long. CDR1 is SNHLY and CDR2 is FYNNEI in the germline V gene. CDR3: CASSETQGSRLLNNEQFF. Here the CDR3 DNA reads TGTGCCAGCAGTGAAACGCAGGGTTCCCGTTTGCTTAACAATGAGCAGTTCTTC.

This clonotype came up a few times. CDR3 protein: CASSLQGWTEAFF. The CDR3 region has the DNA TGTGCCAGCAGCCTTCAGGGCTGGACTGAAGCTTTCTTT. The rearrangement joins TRBV12-3 or TRBV12-4 to TRBJ1-1; D may be TRBD1 (5 bases). V was clipped by 6 bases and J by 5 bases, with 13 bases between them. The CDR3 is made up of 13 amino acids.

This clonotype was seen only a few times. The rearrangement uses TRBV19 and TRBJ2-1; D might be TRBD1 or TRBD2, each matching 5 bases. V lost 3 bases to trimming and J lost 1 base, with 10 bases between them. This CDR3 region has 15 residues. Germline loops: CDR1 LNHDA, CDR2 SQIVND (reference sequence). CDR3 protein: CASSIAGGSYNEQFF. CDR3 coding DNA: TGTGCCAGTAGTATCGCTGGGGGTTCCTACAATGAGCAGTTCTTC. The full variable domain, completed using reference TRBV19 and TRBJ2-1, is DGGITQSPKYLFRKEGQNVTLSCEQNLNHDAMYWYRQDPGQGLRLIYYSQIVNDFQKGDIAEGYSVSREKKESFPLTVTSAQKNPTAFYLCASSIAGGSYNEQFFGPGTRLTVL.

The gene calls are TRBV2 and TRBJ2-7, with TRBD1 as a possible D gene (5 bases). Germline CDR1 SNHLY, CDR2 FYNNEI. This CDR3 has 15 amino acids. V dropped 5 bases and J dropped 2 bases, with 16 bases sitting between them. CDR3: CASSTTHRFPYEQYF. The CDR3 DNA reads TGTGCCAGCAGTACAACACACAGGTTTCCCTACGAGCAGTACTTC.

This chain links TRBV7-2 with TRBJ2-7, with D possibly matching TRBD2 (5 bases). The CDR3 has 13 amino acids. CDR1 and CDR2 (germline): SGHTA, FQGNSA. The V gene lost 0 bases and the J gene lost 6 bases, with 9 bases spanning the gap. The CDR3 is CASSLAAGGEQYF. The CDR3 DNA reads as TGTGCCAGCAGCTTAGCGGCCGGAGGCGAGCAGTACTTC.